Presented here are 8 T cell receptor beta chains from one specimen sequenced in a study of T cell repertoires in cytomegalovirus infection. The antigens of these receptors remain unknown. A single record per CDR3 protein comes from TCRdb applying MiXCR to the reads. The sample holds approximately 770,000 distinct CDR3 sequences, almost 30% seen once. Source: cultured CD8+ T cells from PBMCs, taken from culture after CMV antigen stimulation. The receptors here all came from a human donor in good health (CMV status not recorded). Some clones in this sample may be carry-over from other donors' samples.

V gene TRBV7-9 combines with J gene TRBJ2-5; D is ambiguous. The CDR3 totals 12 residues. Germline loops: CDR1 SEHNR, CDR2 FQNEAQ (reference sequence). V was cut by 5 bases and J by 10 bases, with 14 bases left in between. Here the CDR3 reads CASSPPFGDQYF. CDR3 in DNA: TGTGCCAGCAGCCCACCATTTGGTGACCAGTACTTC.

The chain carries TRBV27 and TRBJ1-1, with D unclear. The CDR3 is 16 amino acids. Germline loops: CDR1 MNHEY, CDR2 SMNVEV (reference sequence). Deletions cut 3 bases from V and 1 base from J, with 15 bases between. The CDR3 reads CASSLVALGRNTEAFF. CDR3 nucleotides: TGTGCCAGCAGTTTGGTGGCACTCGGACGGAACACTGAAGCTTTCTTT.

The chain employs TRBV19 and TRBJ2-2; TRBD1 might be the D (6 bases). CDR3 length: 15 amino acids. Per germline, CDR1 LNHDA and CDR2 SQIVND (reference sequence). V lost 8 bases, J lost 0 bases, and 13 bases lay in between. The CDR3 nucleotides are TGTGCCAGTTGGACAGTCCTCGCGAACACCGGGGAGCTGTTTTTT. Translation gives CASWTVLANTGELFF.

This sequence joins TRBV20-1 and TRBJ2-2; D perhaps matches TRBD1 (5 bases). The germline V gene encodes CDR1 DFQATT and CDR2 SNEGSKA (reference sequence). Trimming took off 1 base at V and 0 bases at J, with 12 bases between the two ends. CDR3 length equals 16 residues. The CDR3 loop reads CSARAGHETNTGELFF. In DNA form, the CDR3 reads TGCAGTGCTAGAGCCGGACACGAGACGAACACCGGGGAGCTGTTTTTT.

In this sample, this clonotype turned up a few times. This rearrangement joins TRBV24-1 to TRBJ2-2, with TRBD2 identical over 7 bases. Per germline, CDR1 KGHDR and CDR2 SFDVKD. The CDR3 sequence is 16 residues long. The trim removed 3 bases at V and 0 bases at J, leaving 3 bases unmatched. The chain's CDR3 is CATSDPRGANTGELFF. The CDR3 nucleotides read TGTGCCACCAGTGATCCCCGGGGGGCGAACACCGGGGAGCTGTTTTTT.

In this sample, this clonotype turned up a few times. V usage is TRBV19 and J usage is TRBJ1-2; D gene unclear. V shed 7 bases and J shed 4 bases, with 13 bases lying between them. The CDR3 totals 13 residues. Germline CDR1 LNHDA, CDR2 SQIVND (reference sequence). In DNA, the CDR3 is TGTGCCAGTACCCCCCAGGCGGCCTATGGCTACACCTTC. Its translation: CASTPQAAYGYTF.

This clonotype was seen more than once but under ten times. V and J are TRBV7-8 and TRBJ2-4; the D gene could be TRBD1 or TRBD2 (5 bases each). CDR1 SGHVS and CDR2 FQNEAQ come from the germline V gene. V dropped 2 bases and J dropped 8 bases, with 13 bases sitting between them. The CDR3 length is 14 residues. The CDR3 here is CASSLQGTADIQYF. For the CDR3, the DNA is TGTGCCAGCAGCTTACAGGGTACAGCGGACATTCAGTACTTC.

The chain uses TRBV6-6 and TRBJ2-1, with 10 bases fitting TRBD2. CDR3 size: 17 residues. J lost 3 bases, V lost 4 bases, and 9 bases had no gene match. From germline, CDR1 is MNHNY and CDR2 SVGAGI (reference sequence). Here the CDR3 reads CASSSRGLAGDYNEQFF. The CDR3 coding sequence is TGTGCCAGCAGTTCACGCGGCCTAGCGGGGGACTACAATGAGCAGTTCTTC.